One and the same sample provided the 15 T cell receptor beta chains below, sequenced in a study of Graves' ophthalmopathy and Graves' hyperthyroidism. Amplifying from RNA transcripts, the study obtained TCR beta CDR3 regions. First-round RT-PCR relied on HTBI primers, and a second-round multiplex PCR came next. TCRdb recomputed calls from the multiplex PCR reads with MiXCR, one row per CDR3 protein. Among a few hundred thousand distinct CDR3 sequences listed, roughly 16% were seen once. The sample consisted of peripheral blood. All receptors derive from an adult man with Graves' ophthalmopathy.

The chain combines TRBV12-3 or TRBV12-4 with TRBJ1-5; 8 bases are shared with TRBD1. CDR3 length: 16 amino acids. J was trimmed by 1 base and V by 2 bases; bases with no gene match: 4. The CDR3 region is CASSLSGGLSNQPQHF. In DNA, the CDR3 is TGTGCCAGCAGTTTATCAGGGGGCTTAAGCAATCAGCCCCAGCATTTT.

This clonotype has at least ten counts. The chain couples TRBV11-2 to TRBJ2-7, with D perhaps TRBD2 (7 bases). Germline values: CDR1 SGHAT, CDR2 FQNNGV. The CDR3 extends over 15 amino acids. The V end was cut by 1 base, the J end by 3 bases, with 13 bases between. The CDR3 DNA reads TGTGCCAGCAGCTTAGGGGGGGGCTCCATCTACGAGCAGTACTTC. Its protein product is CASSLGGGSIYEQYF.

The V and J genes are TRBV15 and TRBJ1-5; 7 bases are shared with TRBD1. The V gene's germline CDR1 is LNHNV and CDR2 YYDKDF (reference sequence). V shed 0 bases, J shed 4 bases, and the junction held 6 bases outside the gene matches. The CDR3 totals 16 residues. The CDR3 DNA follows: TGTGCCACCAGCAGAGAGAGGGGGCACGTAAATCAGCCCCAGCATTTT. Its translation: CATSRERGHVNQPQHF.

This clonotype was found many times. This chain links TRBV11-2 with TRBJ1-2; D is undetermined. V was shortened by 5 bases and J by 0 bases, with 7 bases between the two germline ends. Germline V lookup: CDR1 SGHAT, CDR2 FQNNGV. This CDR3 comprises 13 residues. The CDR3 DNA is TGTGCCAGCAGCGAGAGGACTAACTATGGCTACACCTTC. Translated: CASSERTNYGYTF.

The rearrangement joins TRBV4-1 to TRBJ2-7, with D possibly matching TRBD1 (6 bases). Trimming took off 1 base at V and 0 bases at J, with 19 bases between the two ends. From germline, CDR1 is MGHRA and CDR2 YSYEKL. This CDR3 has 18 residues. CDR3: CASSQGFRTDGLSYEQYF. CDR3 coding DNA: TGCGCCAGCAGCCAAGGATTCCGGACAGATGGTCTCTCCTACGAGCAGTACTTC.

This clonotype was detected many times. The chain joins TRBV28 to TRBJ1-2; D gene uncertain. Trimming cost V 2 bases and J 5 bases, with 12 bases left between them. Germline lookup yields CDR1 MDHEN and CDR2 SYDVKM. The CDR3 length is 14 residues. Written as DNA, the CDR3 is TGTGCCAGCAGTTTAGAGCCGACTTTATATGGCTACACCTTC. This sequence encodes CASSLEPTLYGYTF.

This clonotype was counted many times. The chain uses TRBV6-5 and TRBJ2-7, with TRBD2 as a possible D gene (5 bases). The V and J ends lost 2 bases and 7 bases respectively, with 15 bases between them. This CDR3 is built from 14 residues. Germline loops: CDR1 MNHEY, CDR2 SVGAGI. CDR3 residues: CASSYGTERGEQYF. The CDR3 bases are TGTGCCAGCAGTTACGGAACGGAGCGAGGGGAGCAGTACTTC.

This clonotype was seen many times. The gene calls are TRBV5-1 and TRBJ1-1; unclear D gene. The CDR3 is 13 residues long. From germline, CDR1 is SGHRS and CDR2 YFSETQ. The germline V and J ends were trimmed by 4 bases and 3 bases, with 10 bases remaining between them. The DNA of the CDR3 is TGCGCCAGCAGCACGGACGCCTACACTGAAGCTTTCTTT. Its protein is CASSTDAYTEAFF.

On this clonotype itself: A much larger clone differs by one base, so this may be a read error. The V call is TRBV11-2, the J call TRBJ2-5, with TRBD1 as a possible D gene (6 bases). Trimming removed 5 bases from V and 1 base from J, with 14 bases in between. This CDR3 contains 15 residues. The V gene's germline CDR1 is SGHAT and CDR2 FQNNGV. Here the CDR3 reads CASSLSTGIQETQYF. CDR3 in DNA: TGTGCCAGCAGCCTTAGTACAGGGATCCAAGAGACCCAGTACTTC.

CDR3 sequence: CASSSWTSGNQETQYF. The CDR3, as DNA: TGTGCCAGCAGTTCATGGACTAGCGGGAACCAAGAGACCCAGTACTTC. The chain links TRBV6-2 or TRBV6-3 to TRBJ2-5; 12 nucleotides line up with TRBD2. V dropped 4 bases and J dropped 0; count of bases not matched to a gene: 3. This CDR3 region has 16 residues. The germline gives CDR1 MNHEY, CDR2 SVGEGT.

There are many counts of this clonotype. CDR3 in DNA: TGTGCCAGCAGCCGAAATCCCGGGACAACGAACACCGGGGAGCTGTTTTTT. This codes for CASSRNPGTTNTGELFF. J is TRBJ2-2 and V is TRBV14; the D gene is possibly TRBD1 (6 bases). This CDR3 has 17 amino acids. Germline CDR1 reads SGHDN; CDR2 reads FVKESK. V gave up 4 bases and J gave up 0 bases, with 15 bases separating them.

This clonotype has a count of ten or more. V gene TRBV6-2 or TRBV6-3 combines with J gene TRBJ1-6; D uncertain. Trimming took off 0 bases at V and 8 bases at J, with 14 bases between the two ends. Germline V CDR1 and CDR2: MNHEY, SVGEGT. This CDR3 has 16 amino acids. Here the CDR3 reads CASSYSKREVDSPLHF. The CDR3 DNA sequence: TGTGCCAGCAGTTACTCGAAGAGGGAAGTTGATTCACCCCTCCACTTT.

This clonotype came up many times. The chain uses TRBV4-1 and TRBJ2-7; D not resolved. Between the trimmed V and J ends, which lost 0 bases and 4 bases, there was a span of 13 bases. This CDR3 has 15 residues. Germline lookup yields CDR1 MGHRA and CDR2 YSYEKL. The CDR3 sequence is CASSQDYAIGYEQYF. The CDR3, as DNA: TGCGCCAGCAGCCAAGATTATGCGATCGGGTACGAGCAGTACTTC.

This clonotype was seen many times. The chain is built from TRBV20-1 and TRBJ1-2; D is uncertain. V was pared by 3 bases and J by 2 bases, with 10 bases between. This CDR3 contains 13 residues. CDR1 is DFQATT, CDR2 SNEGSKA, per germline (reference sequence). The CDR3 loop is CSARRSDNYGYTF. DNA for the CDR3: TGCAGTGCTAGGAGGTCGGACAACTATGGCTACACCTTC.

This clonotype was counted ten times or more. The chain uses TRBV27 and TRBJ2-2; D gene uncertain. The V end lost 2 bases, the J end lost 3 bases, and 7 bases lay between the germline ends. This CDR3 has 14 amino acids. The germline V gene encodes CDR1 MNHEY and CDR2 SMNVEV (reference sequence). As DNA, the CDR3 is TGTGCCAGCAGTTTAAGGCGGCACACCGGGGAGCTGTTTTTT. As protein: CASSLRRHTGELFF.